One T cell receptor (beta chain) is described in this entry. No antigen is known for it. This record comes from a study of beta chain features in type 1 diabetes. Broader study findings: Still unanswered here is whether HLA type influences TCRB rearrangement. Patients with type 1 diabetes showed fewer VDJ junction insertions and more deletions. Type 1 diabetes patients had moderately but significantly shorter TCRB CDR3s in all four CD4+ subsets. Among patients, naive, central memory and Treg TCRB repertoires appeared more similar than among healthy donors.

CDR1 is LNHDA, CDR2 SQIVND, per germline (reference sequence). The germline V and J ends were trimmed by 6 bases and 6 bases, with 15 bases remaining between them. CDR3 length equals 13 residues. A single heparinised draw of around 0.11 L on average was taken per donor. Since all of the isolated RNA was reverse transcribed, expressed TCRB transcripts were what got sequenced. Measured with immunoSEQ multiplex PCR; TCRdb has only the in-frame clones, and not every one. The table has roughly 160,000 clones, approximately 9% seen once. The chain couples TRBV19 to TRBJ2-7; D not certain. Input material: central memory CD4+ T cells from blood. The clonotype was recovered from a woman between 18 and 30 years old with type 1 diabetes. CDR3 in DNA: TGTGCCAGTAGCCCCGGTGAGCTCCTCGAGCAGTACTTC. This codes for CASSPGELLEQYF.